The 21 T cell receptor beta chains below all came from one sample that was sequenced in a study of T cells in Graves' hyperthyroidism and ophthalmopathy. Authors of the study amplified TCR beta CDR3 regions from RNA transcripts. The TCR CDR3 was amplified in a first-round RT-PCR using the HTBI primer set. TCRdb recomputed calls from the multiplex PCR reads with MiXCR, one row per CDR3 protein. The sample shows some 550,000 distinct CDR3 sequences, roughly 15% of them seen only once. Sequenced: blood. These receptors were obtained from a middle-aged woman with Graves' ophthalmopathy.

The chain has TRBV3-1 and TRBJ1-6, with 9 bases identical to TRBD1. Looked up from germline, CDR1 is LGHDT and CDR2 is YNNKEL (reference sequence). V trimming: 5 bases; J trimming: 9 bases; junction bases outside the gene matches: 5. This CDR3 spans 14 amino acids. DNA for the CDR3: TGTGCCAGCAGCGACAGGGGGTCGGCTTCACCCCTCCACTTT. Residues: CASSDRGSASPLHF. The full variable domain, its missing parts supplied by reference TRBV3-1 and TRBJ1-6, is DTAVSQTPKYLVTQMGNDKSIKCEQNLGHDTMYWYKQDSKKFLKIMFSYNNKELIINETVPNRFSPKSPDKAHLNLHINSLELGDSAVYFCASSDRGSASPLHFGNGTRLTVT.

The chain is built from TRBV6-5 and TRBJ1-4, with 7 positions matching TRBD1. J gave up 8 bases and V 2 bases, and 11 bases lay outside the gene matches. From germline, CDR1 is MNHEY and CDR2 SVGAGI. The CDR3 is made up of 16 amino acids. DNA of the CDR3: TGTGCCAGCAGTTACGATTGGGAGGGGGCTAGGGAAAAACTGTTTTTT. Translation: CASSYDWEGAREKLFF.

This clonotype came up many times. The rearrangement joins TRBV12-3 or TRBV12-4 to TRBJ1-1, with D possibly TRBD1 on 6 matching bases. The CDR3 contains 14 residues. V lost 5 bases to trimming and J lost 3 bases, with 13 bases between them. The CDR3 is CASSPQGIDTEAFF. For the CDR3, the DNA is TGTGCCAGCAGTCCCCAGGGGATCGACACTGAAGCTTTCTTT.

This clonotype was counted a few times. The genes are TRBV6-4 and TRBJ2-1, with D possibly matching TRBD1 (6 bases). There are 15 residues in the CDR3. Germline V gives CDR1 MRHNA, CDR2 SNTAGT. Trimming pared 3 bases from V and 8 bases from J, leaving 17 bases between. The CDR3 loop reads CASSDGRSGGDEQFF. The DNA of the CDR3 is TGTGCCAGCAGTGATGGGCGCAGTGGGGGCGATGAGCAGTTCTTC.

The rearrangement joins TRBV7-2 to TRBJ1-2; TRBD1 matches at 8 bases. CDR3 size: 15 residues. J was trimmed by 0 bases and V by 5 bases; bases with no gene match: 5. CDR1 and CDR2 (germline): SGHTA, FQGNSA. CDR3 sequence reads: CASSRTGRSNYGYTF. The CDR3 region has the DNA TGTGCCAGCAGCCGGACAGGGCGATCTAACTATGGCTACACCTTC.

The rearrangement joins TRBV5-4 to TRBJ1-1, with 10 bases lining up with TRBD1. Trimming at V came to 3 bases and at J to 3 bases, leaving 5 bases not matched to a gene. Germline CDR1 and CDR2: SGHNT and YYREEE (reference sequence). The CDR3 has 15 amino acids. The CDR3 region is CASSWSGTGDTEAFF. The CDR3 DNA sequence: TGTGCCAGCAGCTGGTCCGGGACAGGGGACACTGAAGCTTTCTTT.

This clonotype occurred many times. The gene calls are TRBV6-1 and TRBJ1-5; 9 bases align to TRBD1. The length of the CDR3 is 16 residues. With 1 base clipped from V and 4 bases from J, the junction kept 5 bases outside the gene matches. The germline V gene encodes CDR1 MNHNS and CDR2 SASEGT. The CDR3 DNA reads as TGTGCCAGCAGTGAAGAAGGAGGACAGGGGAATCAGCCCCAGCATTTT. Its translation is CASSEEGGQGNQPQHF.

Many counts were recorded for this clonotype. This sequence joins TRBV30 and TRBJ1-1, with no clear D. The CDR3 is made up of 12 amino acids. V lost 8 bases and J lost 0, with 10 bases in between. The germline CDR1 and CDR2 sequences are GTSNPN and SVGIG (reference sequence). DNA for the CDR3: TGTGCCGAGAATACCATGAACACTGAAGCTTTCTTT. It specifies CAENTMNTEAFF. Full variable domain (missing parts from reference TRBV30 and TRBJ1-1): SQTIHQWPATLVQPVGSPLSLECTVEGTSNPNLYWYRQAAGRGLQLLFYSVGIGQISSEVPQNLSASRPQDRQFILSSKKLLLSDSGFYLCAENTMNTEAFFGQGTRLTVV.

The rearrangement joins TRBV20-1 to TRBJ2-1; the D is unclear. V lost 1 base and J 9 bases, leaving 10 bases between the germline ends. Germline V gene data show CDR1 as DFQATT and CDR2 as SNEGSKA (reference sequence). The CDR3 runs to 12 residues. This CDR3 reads CSARASIFEQFF. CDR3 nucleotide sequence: TGCAGTGCTAGAGCCTCTATATTTGAGCAGTTCTTC.

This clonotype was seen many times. The CDR3 DNA is TGCGCCAGCAGCTTGGGGGACAGCAACTATGGCTACACCTTC. It is translated as CASSLGDSNYGYTF. The V call is TRBV5-1, the J call TRBJ1-2, with 7 positions matching TRBD1. The CDR3 is 14 amino acids. Looked up from germline, CDR1 is SGHRS and CDR2 is YFSETQ. V lost 0 bases to trimming and J lost 2 bases; unmatched junction nucleotides: 1.

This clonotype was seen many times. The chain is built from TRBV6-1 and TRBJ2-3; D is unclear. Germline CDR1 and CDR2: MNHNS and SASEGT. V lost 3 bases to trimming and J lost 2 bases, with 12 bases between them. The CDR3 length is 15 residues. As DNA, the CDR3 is TGTGCCAGCAGTGACGGGTATACGTACACAGATACGCAGTATTTT. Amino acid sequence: CASSDGYTYTDTQYF.

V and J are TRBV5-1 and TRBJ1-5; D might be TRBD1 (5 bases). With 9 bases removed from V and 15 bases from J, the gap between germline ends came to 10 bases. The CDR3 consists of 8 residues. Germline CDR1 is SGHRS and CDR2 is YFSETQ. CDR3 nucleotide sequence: TGCGCCACTCTGAGGGGGCATTTT. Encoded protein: CATLRGHF. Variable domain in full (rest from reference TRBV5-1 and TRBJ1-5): KAGVTQTPRYLIKTRGQQVTLSCSPISGHRSVSWYQQTPGQGLQFLFEYFSETQRNKGNFPGRFSGRQFSNSRSEMNVSTLELGDSALYLCATLRGHFGDGTRLSIL.

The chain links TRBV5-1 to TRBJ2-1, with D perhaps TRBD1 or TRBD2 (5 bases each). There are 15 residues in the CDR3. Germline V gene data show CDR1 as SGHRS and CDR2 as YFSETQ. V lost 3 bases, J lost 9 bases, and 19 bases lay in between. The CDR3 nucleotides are TGCGCCAGCAGCTCTACCGGGACCTCGTTGATTGAGCAGTTCTTC. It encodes CASSSTGTSLIEQFF.

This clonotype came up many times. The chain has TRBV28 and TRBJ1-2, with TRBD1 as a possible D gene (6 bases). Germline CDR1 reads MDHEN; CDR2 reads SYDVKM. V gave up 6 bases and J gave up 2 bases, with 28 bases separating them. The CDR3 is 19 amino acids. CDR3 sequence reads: CASSLGGPLFRTFNYGYTF. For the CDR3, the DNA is TGTGCCAGCAGCCTAGGGGGTCCCCTCTTTAGAACTTTCAACTATGGCTACACCTTC.

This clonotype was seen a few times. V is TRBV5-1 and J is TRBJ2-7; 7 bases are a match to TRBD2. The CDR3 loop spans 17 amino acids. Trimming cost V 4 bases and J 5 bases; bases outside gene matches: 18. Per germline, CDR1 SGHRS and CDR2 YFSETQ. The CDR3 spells CASSGDRFGGSPNEQYF. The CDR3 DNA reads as TGCGCCAGCAGCGGTGATCGTTTTGGCGGGAGTCCCAACGAGCAGTACTTC.

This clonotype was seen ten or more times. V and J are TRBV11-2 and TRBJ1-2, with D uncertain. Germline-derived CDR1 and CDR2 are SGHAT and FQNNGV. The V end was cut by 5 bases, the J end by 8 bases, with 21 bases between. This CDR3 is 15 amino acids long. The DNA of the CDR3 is TGTGCCAGCAGCCCCTCTTCCGGCACGACGTTCGGCTACACCTTC. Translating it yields CASSPSSGTTFGYTF.

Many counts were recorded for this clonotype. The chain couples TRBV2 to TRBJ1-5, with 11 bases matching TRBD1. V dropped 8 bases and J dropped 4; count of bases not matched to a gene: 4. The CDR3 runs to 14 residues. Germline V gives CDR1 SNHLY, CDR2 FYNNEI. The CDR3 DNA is TGTGCCAGCCAAGGGACAGGGGGGAATCAGCCCCAGCATTTT. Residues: CASQGTGGNQPQHF.

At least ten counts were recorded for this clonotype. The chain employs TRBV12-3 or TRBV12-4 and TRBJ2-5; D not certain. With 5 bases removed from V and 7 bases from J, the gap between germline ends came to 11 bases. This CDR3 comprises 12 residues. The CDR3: CASSRPYATQYF. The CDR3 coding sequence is TGTGCCAGCAGTCGGCCATACGCGACCCAGTACTTC.

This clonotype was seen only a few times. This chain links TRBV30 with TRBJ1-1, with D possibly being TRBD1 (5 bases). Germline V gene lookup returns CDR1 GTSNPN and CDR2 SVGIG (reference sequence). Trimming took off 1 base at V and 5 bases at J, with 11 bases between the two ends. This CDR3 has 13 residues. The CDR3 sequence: CAWSGGWGTEAFF. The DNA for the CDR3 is TGTGCCTGGAGTGGGGGCTGGGGGACTGAAGCTTTCTTT.

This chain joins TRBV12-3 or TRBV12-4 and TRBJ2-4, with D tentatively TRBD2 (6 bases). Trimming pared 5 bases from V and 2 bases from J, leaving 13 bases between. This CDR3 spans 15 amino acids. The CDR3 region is CASSPGGLTKNIQYF. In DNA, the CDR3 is TGTGCCAGCAGTCCTGGGGGACTCACCAAAAACATTCAGTACTTC.

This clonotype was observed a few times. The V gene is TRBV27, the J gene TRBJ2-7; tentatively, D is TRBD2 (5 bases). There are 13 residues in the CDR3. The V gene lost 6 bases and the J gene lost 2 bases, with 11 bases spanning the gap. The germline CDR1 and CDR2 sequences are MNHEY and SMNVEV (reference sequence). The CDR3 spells CASSPGIAYEQYF. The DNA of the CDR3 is TGTGCCAGCAGCCCGGGGATAGCCTACGAGCAGTACTTC.